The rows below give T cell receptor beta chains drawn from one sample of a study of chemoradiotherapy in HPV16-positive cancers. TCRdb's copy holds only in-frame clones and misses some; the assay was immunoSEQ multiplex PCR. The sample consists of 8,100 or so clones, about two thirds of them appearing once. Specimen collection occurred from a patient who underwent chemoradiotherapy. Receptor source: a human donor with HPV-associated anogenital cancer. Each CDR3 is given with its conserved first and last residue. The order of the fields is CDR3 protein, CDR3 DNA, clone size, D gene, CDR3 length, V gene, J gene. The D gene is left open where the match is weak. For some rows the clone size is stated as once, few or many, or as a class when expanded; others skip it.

CDR3: CASSAGQEVMYQETQYF
DNA: TGTGCCAGCAGCGCCGGACAGGAGGTGATGTACCAAGAGACCCAGTACTTC
size: NA
D: TRBD1
length: 17
V: TRBV28
J: TRBJ2-5

CDR3: CACSLGHTYNSPLHF
DNA: TGTGCCTGCTCACTCGGGCATACCTATAATTCACCCCTCCACTTT
size: few
D: NA
length: 15
V: TRBV30
J: TRBJ1-6

CDR3: CASSFGLSIDTQYF
DNA: TGTGCCAGCAGCTTCGGACTCAGCATAGATACGCAGTATTTT
size: NA
D: NA
length: 14
V: TRBV11-2
J: TRBJ2-3

CDR3: CASSPGTSGGKQFF
DNA: TGTGCCAGCAGTCCAGGGACTAGCGGGGGGAAGCAGTTCTTC
size: NA
D: TRBD2
length: 14
V: TRBV27
J: TRBJ2-1

CDR3: CASSRGDRGFPTNSPLHF
DNA: TGTGCCAGCAGTCGGGGGGACAGGGGGTTCCCCACAAATTCACCCCTCCACTTT
size: NA
D: TRBD1
length: 18
V: TRBV27
J: TRBJ1-6

CDR3: CASSTPYSPNTGELFF
DNA: TGTGCCAGTAGTACCCCCTACAGCCCTAACACCGGGGAGCTGTTTTTT
size: NA
D: NA
length: 16
V: TRBV19
J: TRBJ2-2

CDR3: CASSTNTGELFF
DNA: TGTGCCAGCTCAACAAACACCGGGGAGCTGTTTTTT
size: NA
D: NA
length: 12
V: TRBV18
J: TRBJ2-2

CDR3: CASSPLGLSSPSYNEQFF
DNA: TGTGCCAGCAGCCCCCTGGGCCTCAGTAGCCCCTCCTACAATGAGCAGTTCTTC
size: NA
D: NA
length: 18
V: TRBV11-1
J: TRBJ2-1

CDR3: CASSTYRGGPTGELFF
DNA: TGTGCCAGCAGCACCTATAGGGGGGGTCCCACCGGGGAGCTGTTTTTT
size: NA
D: NA
length: 16
V: TRBV5-4
J: TRBJ2-2

CDR3: CASSPIQGYTGELFF
DNA: TGTGCCAGCTCACCGATTCAGGGTTACACCGGGGAGCTGTTTTTT
size: NA
D: NA
length: 15
V: TRBV18
J: TRBJ2-2

CDR3: CASGGNPIAGGRTDTQYF
DNA: TGTGCCAGCGGGGGGAATCCTATTGCGGGGGGGCGGACAGATACGCAGTATTTT
size: NA
D: TRBD2
length: 18
V: TRBV4-2
J: TRBJ2-3

CDR3: CASSKPTGIPYEQYF
DNA: TGTGCCAGCAGTAAACCGACAGGGATTCCCTACGAGCAGTACTTC
size: NA
D: TRBD1
length: 15
V: TRBV28
J: TRBJ2-7

CDR3: CASSSAWIGVGHNEQFF
DNA: TGTGCCAGCAGCTCAGCCTGGATCGGGGTGGGACACAATGAGCAGTTCTTC
size: NA
D: NA
length: 17
V: TRBV7-8
J: TRBJ2-1

CDR3: CASSPPISSSYNEQFF
DNA: TGTGCCAGCAGCCCCCCCATATCTAGCTCCTACAATGAGCAGTTCTTC
size: NA
D: NA
length: 16
V: TRBV28
J: TRBJ2-1

CDR3: CAAHSIRSSGANVLTF
DNA: TGTGCGGCCCACTCTATCCGTAGCTCTGGGGCCAACGTCCTGACTTTC
size: NA
D: NA
length: 16
V: TRBV19
J: TRBJ2-6

CDR3: CASSQWVPGKGTEAFF
DNA: TGCGCCAGCAGCCAATGGGTCCCAGGGAAAGGAACTGAAGCTTTCTTT
size: NA
D: NA
length: 16
V: TRBV4-1
J: TRBJ1-1

CDR3: CASSRGLGTSGGYEQYF
DNA: TGTGCCAGTAGTCGAGGATTAGGGACTAGCGGGGGCTACGAGCAGTACTTC
size: NA
D: TRBD2
length: 17
V: TRBV19
J: TRBJ2-7

CDR3: CASSLYNEQFF
DNA: TGTGCCAGCAGTCTATACAATGAGCAGTTCTTC
size: NA
D: NA
length: 11
V: TRBV6-5
J: TRBJ2-1

CDR3: CASSSAGSYEQYF
DNA: TGTGCCAGCAGTTCGGCGGGGTCCTACGAGCAGTACTTC
size: few
D: NA
length: 13
V: TRBV28
J: TRBJ2-7

CDR3: CASRKGPGTGGETQYF
DNA: TGTGCCAGCAGGAAAGGACCCGGGACAGGAGGCGAGACCCAGTACTTC
size: few
D: TRBD1
length: 16
V: TRBV7-2
J: TRBJ2-5

CDR3: CAITGTGGDGYTF
DNA: TGTGCCATCACCGGGACAGGGGGCGATGGCTACACCTTC
size: NA
D: TRBD1
length: 13
V: TRBV10-3
J: TRBJ1-2

CDR3: CASKPTGYTEAFF
DNA: TGTGCCAGCAAACCGACAGGGTACACTGAAGCTTTCTTT
size: NA
D: TRBD1
length: 13
V: TRBV19
J: TRBJ1-1

CDR3: CASSLSGTGVSSRQYF
DNA: TGTGCCAGCAGCCTAAGCGGGACAGGGGTTTCGTCGAGGCAGTACTTC
size: NA
D: TRBD1
length: 16
V: TRBV2
J: TRBJ2-7

CDR3: CGAGGGRDQPQHF
DNA: TGTGGGGCAGGAGGGGGCAGGGATCAGCCCCAGCATTTT
size: NA
D: TRBD1
length: 13
V: TRBV6-5
J: TRBJ1-5

CDR3: CASIKRDVRGNQPQHF
DNA: TGTGCCAGCATCAAACGGGATGTTCGAGGAAATCAGCCCCAGCATTTT
size: NA
D: NA
length: 16
V: TRBV28
J: TRBJ1-5